The 22 T cell receptor beta chains reported below all come from one sample, sequenced in a study of graft-versus-host responses after intestinal transplantation. Their antigens remain unidentified. This table comes from immunoSEQ multiplex PCR, and its TCRdb copy is limited to in-frame clones, with some not included. Of some 110,000 clones listed, around nine tenths are singletons. The source material was unstimulated CD4+ T cells sorted from spleen or lymph node cells, sampled before intestinal transplant. Receptors were obtained from a human donor who received an intestinal transplant.

This chain joins TRBV30 and TRBJ2-1; a possible D gene is TRBD1 (6 bases). The CDR3 is 13 amino acids. Germline V CDR1 and CDR2: GTSNPN, SVGIG (reference sequence). Trimming cost V 0 bases and J 6 bases, with 9 bases left between them. The CDR3 bases are TGTGCCTGGAGTGTGTGGGGGCCCAATGAGCAGTTCTTC. It translates to CAWSVWGPNEQFF.

The CDR3 DNA is TGCGCCAGCAGCTTGGCTCCTGGACAGGGGATTACCGGGGAGCTGTTTTTT. Amino acid sequence: CASSLAPGQGITGELFF. The V and J genes are TRBV5-1 and TRBJ2-2; 9 bases match TRBD1. Germline V gene data show CDR1 as SGHRS and CDR2 as YFSETQ. The CDR3 loop spans 17 amino acids. The junction had 8 bases not matched to a gene; V was cut back by 0 bases and J by 5 bases.

This clone was counted only a few times. The chain carries TRBV30 and TRBJ1-1; tentative D call: TRBD1 (5 bases). V lost 2 bases and J lost 3, with 7 bases in between. The CDR3 is 12 residues long. Germline CDR1 is GTSNPN and CDR2 is SVGIG (reference sequence). CDR3 loop: CAWSQGHTEAFF. The CDR3 DNA follows: TGTGCCTGGAGTCAGGGTCACACTGAAGCTTTCTTT.

The rearrangement links TRBV7-6 to TRBJ1-1, with unresolved D. With 4 bases removed from V and 0 bases from J, the gap between germline ends came to 12 bases. Germline loops: CDR1 SGHVS, CDR2 FNYEAQ. This CDR3 comprises 15 residues. CDR3 region: CASSSGAGMNTEAFF. DNA for the CDR3: TGTGCCAGCAGCTCGGGAGCTGGGATGAACACTGAAGCTTTCTTT.

J is TRBJ2-7 and V is TRBV15; 8 positions agree with TRBD1. CDR1 and CDR2 (germline): LNHNV, YYDKDF (reference sequence). With V trimmed by 3 bases and J by 7 bases, 8 bases remained unmatched. This CDR3 spans 14 amino acids. In nucleotides, the CDR3 is TGTGCCACCAGCAGGGACAGGGCCGGAAGGGAGCAGTACTTC. Translation: CATSRDRAGREQYF. The complete variable domain, with remaining parts taken from reference TRBV15 and TRBJ2-7, reads DAMVIQNPRYQVTQFGKPVTLSCSQTLNHNVMYWYQQKSSQAPKLLFHYYDKDFNNEADTPDNFQSRRPNTSFCFLDIRSPGLGDTAMYLCATSRDRAGREQYFGPGTRLTVT.

The chain employs TRBV7-2 and TRBJ1-2, with D unresolved. Germline V gene sequence: CDR1 SGHTA, CDR2 FQGNSA. V lost 1 base and J 4 bases, leaving 13 bases between the germline ends. The CDR3 loop spans 15 amino acids. In DNA form, the CDR3 reads TGTGCCAGCAGCTTAGTTGGAACGGGGTTCTATGGCTACACCTTC. It encodes CASSLVGTGFYGYTF.

V and J are TRBV5-1 and TRBJ2-2; 7 bases line up with TRBD1. This CDR3 region has 14 residues. The germline V gene encodes CDR1 SGHRS and CDR2 YFSETQ. Germline trimming cut 4 bases from V and 6 bases from J; bases unmatched to any gene: 6. CDR3 in amino acids: CASSVATGAGELFF. The DNA for the CDR3 is TGCGCCAGCAGCGTAGCCACAGGGGCCGGGGAGCTGTTTTTT.

This chain links TRBV14 with TRBJ2-7, with a weak D call TRBD1 (6 bases). There are 15 residues in the CDR3. Germline CDR1 reads SGHDN; CDR2 reads FVKESK. The V end lost 5 bases, the J end lost 0 bases, and 14 bases lay between the germline ends. This CDR3 is CASSFRTVFSYEQYF. In DNA form, the CDR3 reads TGTGCCAGCAGCTTCCGGACAGTCTTCTCCTACGAGCAGTACTTC.

DNA of the CDR3: TGTGCCAGCAGTAATCCGGGACTCTTAACATACGAGCAGTACTTC. Its protein product is CASSNPGLLTYEQYF. The rearrangement links TRBV28 to TRBJ2-7; weak D call: TRBD2 (6 bases). Germline CDR1 is MDHEN and CDR2 is SYDVKM. V gave up 5 bases and J gave up 4 bases, with 18 bases separating them. The CDR3 is 15 residues long.

This sequence joins TRBV6-1 and TRBJ2-5; 15 bases line up with TRBD2. This CDR3 is 17 amino acids long. The germline V gene encodes CDR1 MNHNS and CDR2 SASEGT. Unmatched junction bases numbered 10, after V lost 4 bases and J lost 7 bases. CDR3 in DNA: TGTGCCAGCAGTGGGACTAGCGGGAGGGCCGGACTTGGGACCCAGTACTTC. Translating gives CASSGTSGRAGLGTQYF.

This chain uses TRBV19 with TRBJ1-5, with 9 bases identical to TRBD1. V gave up 3 bases and J gave up 6 bases; unmatched junction bases: 18. The CDR3 sequence is 19 residues long. Germline CDR1 is LNHDA and CDR2 is SQIVND (reference sequence). CDR3: CASSIAPGQGPFGSQPQHF. In DNA, the CDR3 is TGTGCCAGTAGTATCGCCCCCGGACAGGGGCCTTTCGGGAGTCAGCCCCAGCATTTT.

The rearrangement links TRBV28 to TRBJ1-1; perhaps TRBD1 as D (5 bases). This CDR3 has 13 residues. Germline-derived CDR1 and CDR2 are MDHEN and SYDVKM. V was pared by 3 bases and J by 8 bases, with 13 bases between. CDR3 protein: CASSLGDSSEAFF. CDR3 sequence (DNA): TGTGCCAGCAGTTTGGGTGACAGCTCGGAAGCTTTCTTT.

The chain joins TRBV5-6 to TRBJ1-3; 9 positions match TRBD1. The CDR3 is 15 amino acids. Trimming cost V 4 bases and J 2 bases; bases outside gene matches: 4. The V gene's germline CDR1 is SGHDT and CDR2 YYEEEE. The CDR3 nucleotides read TGTGCCAGCAGCAAACAGGGGGCGGCTGGAAACACCATATATTTT. Encoded protein: CASSKQGAAGNTIYF.

V usage is TRBV27 and J usage is TRBJ1-3; D perhaps matches TRBD1 (6 bases). This CDR3 has 15 residues. Trimming shortened V by 2 bases and J by 2 bases, and 10 bases separated the two germline ends. In germline, CDR1 is MNHEY, CDR2 SMNVEV (reference sequence). DNA of the CDR3: TGTGCCAGCAGTTTAGAGGGACAACCTGGAAACACCATATATTTT. It yields the protein CASSLEGQPGNTIYF.

The chain couples TRBV28 to TRBJ2-7, with 10 bases matching TRBD1. Germline V gene sequence: CDR1 MDHEN, CDR2 SYDVKM. The CDR3 length is 15 residues. The junction had 5 bases not matched to a gene; V was cut back by 4 bases and J by 2 bases. CDR3 nucleotide sequence: TGTGCCAGCAGTTCCAGACAGGGGGCCCCCTACGAGCAGTACTTC. It specifies CASSSRQGAPYEQYF.

CDR3 DNA sequence: TGCGCCAGCAGCTTGGTGGGGCCCGGTGTGGATGAAAAACTGTTTTTT. Residues: CASSLVGPGVDEKLFF. The rearrangement links TRBV5-1 to TRBJ1-4, with D possibly being TRBD1 (5 bases). The CDR3 extends over 16 amino acids. The germline V gene encodes CDR1 SGHRS and CDR2 YFSETQ. The V end lost 0 bases, the J end lost 6 bases, and 15 bases lay between the germline ends.

V gene TRBV9 combines with J gene TRBJ2-7; 9 bases are a match to TRBD1. Germline V gene data show CDR1 as SGDLS and CDR2 as YYNGEE. The trim removed 0 bases at V and 5 bases at J, leaving 6 bases unmatched. The CDR3 loop spans 15 amino acids. The CDR3 loop is CASSVGPGQGNEQYF. CDR3 sequence (DNA): TGTGCCAGCAGCGTAGGGCCGGGACAGGGAAACGAGCAGTACTTC.

The chain carries TRBV7-3 and TRBJ2-1; D gene ambiguous. Trimming pared 5 bases from V and 12 bases from J, leaving 20 bases between. Germline assignment: CDR1 SGHTA and CDR2 FQGTGA. The CDR3 is 14 residues long. DNA of the CDR3: TGTGCCAGCAGCACCCATGGAGCCGAAAATTCGCAGTTCTTC. Protein product: CASSTHGAENSQFF.

For the CDR3, the DNA is TGTGCCAGCAGCGTAGTTTTTAGCGGGAGGCTAGATACGCAGTATTTT. It specifies CASSVVFSGRLDTQYF. This rearrangement joins TRBV9 to TRBJ2-3; 10 positions agree with TRBD2. V lost 0 bases to trimming and J lost 5 bases; unmatched junction nucleotides: 6. The CDR3 length is 16 residues. CDR1 SGDLS and CDR2 YYNGEE come from the germline V gene.

The V and J genes are TRBV28 and TRBJ2-2, with 14 bases matching TRBD2. V shed 5 bases, J shed 5 bases, and the junction held 7 bases outside the gene matches. In germline, CDR1 is MDHEN, CDR2 SYDVKM. This CDR3 is built from 17 residues. CDR3 in amino acids: CASSPLGLAGATGELFF. CDR3 nucleotide sequence: TGTGCCAGCAGTCCGCTGGGACTAGCGGGAGCTACCGGGGAGCTGTTTTTT.

The chain has TRBV6-5 and TRBJ2-1, with 9 bases matching TRBD2. The trim removed 9 bases at V and 12 bases at J, leaving 12 bases unmatched. There are 13 residues in the CDR3. The germline V gene encodes CDR1 MNHEY and CDR2 SVGAGI. This CDR3 is CASGRGGAYGQFF. The CDR3 DNA follows: TGTGCCAGTGGCCGCGGGGGGGCCTATGGGCAGTTCTTC.

This clone was seen a few times. V gene TRBV30 combines with J gene TRBJ1-2, with 8 bases fitting TRBD1. The germline gives CDR1 GTSNPN, CDR2 SVGIG (reference sequence). CDR3 size: 13 residues. V was clipped by 3 bases and J by 7 bases; unmatched bases: 7. In DNA, the CDR3 is TGTGCCTGGAGGGGGACAGGTGTCAGTGGCTACACCTTC. Residues: CAWRGTGVSGYTF.